A selection of T cell receptor beta chains follows, all from one sample in a study of T cell responses to AZD1222 COVID-19 vaccine. Produced via immunoSEQ multiplex PCR; TCRdb's table is partial and in-frame only. In the table there are 100,000 to 150,000 clones, about 90% of which are singletons. The specimen was peripheral blood, collected on day 0 of AZD1222 vaccination. The receptor source for this set is an adult in good health. Each CDR3 is given with its conserved first and last residue. The D gene is left open where the match is weak. Not all rows give a size; the values are once, few, many and, for expanded clones, a class.

abundance: -; j_gene: TRBJ1-1; v_gene: TRBV30; d_gene: TRBD1; len: 13; CDR3aa: CACQTGLHTEAFF; CDR3nt: TGTGCCTGTCAGACAGGGCTACACACTGAAGCTTTCTTT
abundance: -; j_gene: TRBJ2-3; v_gene: TRBV6-5; d_gene: TRBD2; len: 14; CDR3aa: CASRRGTRADTQYF; CDR3nt: TGTGCCAGCAGACGAGGGACTAGAGCAGATACGCAGTATTTT
abundance: -; j_gene: TRBJ1-2; v_gene: TRBV6-5; d_gene: -; len: 15; CDR3aa: CASSFFGGREGGYTF; CDR3nt: TGTGCCAGCAGCTTCTTCGGGGGCCGGGAGGGTGGCTACACCTTC
abundance: -; j_gene: TRBJ2-1; v_gene: TRBV27; d_gene: -; len: 15; CDR3aa: CARGESGWGYDEQFF; CDR3nt: TGTGCCAGGGGGGAAAGCGGATGGGGGTACGATGAGCAGTTCTTC
abundance: -; j_gene: TRBJ2-5; v_gene: TRBV4-2; d_gene: TRBD2; len: 16; CDR3aa: CASSQLTKRDLETQYF; CDR3nt: TGTGCCAGCAGCCAATTGACGAAGCGGGATCTGGAGACCCAGTACTTC
abundance: -; j_gene: TRBJ1-6; v_gene: TRBV2; d_gene: -; len: 15; CDR3aa: CASSDRSSYNSPLHF; CDR3nt: TGTGCCAGCAGTGACAGGAGCTCCTATAATTCACCCCTCCACTTT
abundance: -; j_gene: TRBJ1-4; v_gene: TRBV21-1; d_gene: -; len: 15; CDR3aa: CAIKPVDSLNEKLFF; CDR3nt: TGTGCCATCAAACCCGTGGACAGCCTTAATGAAAAACTGTTTTTT
abundance: -; j_gene: TRBJ1-2; v_gene: TRBV6-1; d_gene: -; len: 16; CDR3aa: CASSVSRDGYNYGYTF; CDR3nt: TGTGCCAGCAGTGTCTCCCGGGACGGATATAACTATGGCTACACCTTC
abundance: -; j_gene: TRBJ2-7; v_gene: TRBV28; d_gene: TRBD1; len: 15; CDR3aa: CASRRTGSPSYEQYF; CDR3nt: TGTGCCAGCAGACGGACAGGGTCCCCCTCCTACGAGCAGTACTTC
abundance: -; j_gene: TRBJ2-3; v_gene: TRBV5-5; d_gene: TRBD2; len: 16; CDR3aa: CASSFIAGEGTDTQYF; CDR3nt: TGTGCCAGCAGCTTTATAGCGGGAGAGGGCACAGATACGCAGTATTTT
abundance: -; j_gene: TRBJ1-2; v_gene: TRBV6-5; d_gene: -; len: 15; CDR3aa: CASSYEGPGGYGYTF; CDR3nt: TGTGCCAGCAGTTACGAGGGGCCCGGCGGGTATGGCTACACCTTC
abundance: few; j_gene: TRBJ1-1; v_gene: TRBV3-1/TRBV3-2; d_gene: -; len: 13; CDR3aa: CASSQRGRSGAFF; CDR3nt: TGTGCCAGCAGCCAGAGGGGCCGGTCCGGTGCTTTCTTT
abundance: -; j_gene: TRBJ1-5; v_gene: TRBV2; d_gene: -; len: 14; CDR3aa: CASRIGNSNQPQHF; CDR3nt: TGTGCCAGCAGAATTGGAAATAGCAATCAGCCCCAGCATTTT
abundance: once; j_gene: TRBJ2-7; v_gene: TRBV27; d_gene: -; len: 14; CDR3aa: CATIGPSPPYEQYF; CDR3nt: TGTGCCACGATCGGACCTTCTCCCCCCTACGAGCAGTACTTC
abundance: -; j_gene: TRBJ1-2; v_gene: TRBV12-3/TRBV12-4; d_gene: -; len: 11; CDR3aa: CASQRDYGYTF; CDR3nt: TGTGCCAGCCAACGGGACTATGGCTACACCTTC
abundance: once; j_gene: TRBJ1-4; v_gene: TRBV5-1; d_gene: -; len: 14; CDR3aa: CASREALTSEKLFF; CDR3nt: TGCGCCAGCAGGGAAGCCCTCACTAGTGAAAAACTGTTTTTT
abundance: -; j_gene: TRBJ1-5; v_gene: TRBV27; d_gene: -; len: 14; CDR3aa: CASSLLYGDQPQHF; CDR3nt: TGTGCCAGCAGTTTACTTTACGGGGATCAGCCCCAGCATTTT
abundance: once; j_gene: TRBJ1-1; v_gene: TRBV18; d_gene: -; len: 13; CDR3aa: CASSPQGGTEAFF; CDR3nt: TGTGCCAGCTCACCACAGGGTGGGACTGAAGCTTTCTTT
abundance: once; j_gene: TRBJ1-5; v_gene: TRBV30; d_gene: -; len: 15; CDR3aa: CAWSVGQGPNQPQHF; CDR3nt: TGTGCCTGGAGTGTAGGCCAGGGCCCTAATCAGCCCCAGCATTTT
abundance: -; j_gene: TRBJ2-5; v_gene: TRBV7-8; d_gene: -; len: 14; CDR3aa: CASSPGLVQETQYF; CDR3nt: TGTGCCAGCAGCCCAGGACTGGTCCAAGAGACCCAGTACTTC
abundance: -; j_gene: TRBJ2-3; v_gene: TRBV5-1; d_gene: -; len: 14; CDR3aa: CASSLVGETDTQYF; CDR3nt: TGCGCCAGCAGCTTGGTGGGGGAAACAGATACGCAGTATTTT
abundance: -; j_gene: TRBJ1-3; v_gene: TRBV7-9; d_gene: -; len: 17; CDR3aa: CASSPTRDGGLGNTIYF; CDR3nt: TGTGCCAGCAGCCCCACCCGCGACGGGGGCTTGGGAAACACCATATATTTT
abundance: -; j_gene: TRBJ2-6; v_gene: TRBV5-1; d_gene: -; len: 15; CDR3aa: CASSRDISGANVLTF; CDR3nt: TGCGCCAGCAGCCGGGACATCTCTGGGGCCAACGTCCTGACTTTC
abundance: -; j_gene: TRBJ1-5; v_gene: TRBV27; d_gene: -; len: 16; CDR3aa: CASSLSPGASNQPQHF; CDR3nt: TGTGCCAGCAGTTTATCTCCCGGGGCCAGCAATCAGCCCCAGCATTTT
abundance: once; j_gene: TRBJ1-2; v_gene: TRBV2; d_gene: -; len: 14; CDR3aa: CASTDGGSLFGYTF; CDR3nt: TGTGCCAGCACTGACGGAGGCAGCCTGTTCGGCTACACCTTC
abundance: -; j_gene: TRBJ1-4; v_gene: TRBV10-3; d_gene: TRBD1; len: 14; CDR3aa: CATTDRAANEKLFF; CDR3nt: TGTGCCACCACCGACAGGGCGGCTAATGAAAAACTGTTTTTT
abundance: -; j_gene: TRBJ1-2; v_gene: TRBV6-5; d_gene: -; len: 11; CDR3aa: CASRWGYGYTF; CDR3nt: TGTGCCAGCAGATGGGGCTATGGCTACACCTTC
abundance: -; j_gene: TRBJ1-3; v_gene: TRBV28; d_gene: TRBD1; len: 17; CDR3aa: CASSAPRGRGPGNTIYF; CDR3nt: TGTGCCAGCAGCGCCCCAAGGGGCAGGGGGCCTGGAAACACCATATATTTT
abundance: -; j_gene: TRBJ1-2; v_gene: TRBV4-1; d_gene: TRBD1; len: 15; CDR3aa: CASSPRQGASYGYTF; CDR3nt: TGCGCCAGCAGCCCCCGACAGGGGGCAAGCTATGGCTACACCTTC